The clone carrying this T cell receptor beta chain has just a few counts. The antigen remains unidentified. Vbeta (60) and Jbeta (13) primers were used in the PCR. The table came from immunoSEQ multiplex PCR; TCRdb's copy has only in-frame clones and leaves some out. The sample yields 150,000 to 200,000 clones, around three quarters seen once. The sample originates from a study of cytomegalovirus exposure and HLA in healthy donors. Whole-study context: Among the roughly 400 genotyped donors, approximately 80% were placed in the Caucasian-associated ancestry cluster. General study results and limits: An analysis that came later showed most CMV-associated TCR beta chains appearing HLA-restricted. Compared with the roughly 700-donor mean, an Asian-associated ancestry cluster reportedly had fewer N-insertions, according to a later analysis.

The sequenced material came from PBMCs. This TCR was sampled from a woman in her twenties or thirties in good health and CMV-seronegative.

CDR3 nucleotides: TGTGCCAGCAGTTACGCCAGGTCCACAGATACGCAGTATTTT. Translating gives CASSYARSTDTQYF. The rearrangement links TRBV6-5 to TRBJ2-3; no definite D call. Germline CDR1 MNHEY, CDR2 SVGAGI. The CDR3 runs to 14 residues. Trimming stripped 2 bases from V and 2 bases from J, with 8 bases between.